A single sample is the source of the 6 T cell receptor beta chains below, sequenced in a study of T cell responses to AZD1222 COVID-19 vaccine. Only in-frame clones appear in the TCRdb table, and some are missing; sequencing was by immunoSEQ multiplex PCR. Here the sample spans some 100,000 clones, 80% to 95% being singletons. Material: peripheral blood, obtained on day 0 of AZD1222 vaccination. Receptors were obtained from an adult in good health.

This clone was recorded a few times. CDR3 protein: CASSFESPGGHYNEQFF. In nucleotides, the CDR3 is TGTGCCAGCAGTTTTGAGTCCCCGGGAGGGCACTACAATGAGCAGTTCTTC. This sequence joins TRBV27 and TRBJ2-1; TRBD2 agrees at 8 bases. Germline loops: CDR1 MNHEY, CDR2 SMNVEV (reference sequence). The V and J ends lost 3 bases and 3 bases, in that order; junction bases with no gene match: 10. The CDR3 totals 17 residues.

This clone occurred once. The chain combines TRBV10-1 with TRBJ1-1, with a weak D call TRBD1 (6 bases). Trimming took 8 bases from V and 7 from J, leaving 17 bases between them. This CDR3 comprises 13 residues. Looked up from germline, CDR1 is WNHNN and CDR2 is SYGVQD (reference sequence). CDR3 nucleotides: TGCGCCAGCTCCCAGGGGACCGGTATTGAAGCTTTCTTT. Amino acid sequence: CASSQGTGIEAFF.

This clone was detected a few times. CDR3: CAWSFESGANVLTF. The DNA for the CDR3 is TGTGCCTGGAGTTTTGAATCTGGGGCCAACGTCCTGACTTTC. The chain couples TRBV30 to TRBJ2-6; D remains unclear. Looked up from germline, CDR1 is GTSNPN and CDR2 is SVGIG (reference sequence). V lost 2 bases and J 1 base, leaving 6 bases between the germline ends. The CDR3 sequence is 14 residues long.

V usage is TRBV5-1 and J usage is TRBJ2-5; a possible D gene is TRBD2 (6 bases). The V gene's germline CDR1 is SGHRS and CDR2 YFSETQ. Trimming cost V 1 base and J 1 base, with 8 bases left between them. The CDR3 is 14 amino acids. The CDR3 DNA reads as TGCGCCAGCAGCTTGTTGGGAGGCCAAGAGACCCAGTACTTC. Its protein is CASSLLGGQETQYF.

The rearrangement uses TRBV2 and TRBJ2-7; D call uncertain. Deletions cut 8 bases from V and 1 base from J, with 9 bases between. The CDR3 sequence is 12 residues long. CDR1 is SNHLY, CDR2 FYNNEI, per germline. This CDR3 reads CASAGPSYEQYF. The CDR3, as DNA: TGTGCCAGCGCCGGGCCGTCCTACGAGCAGTACTTC. Combining the CDR3 with reference TRBV2 and TRBJ2-7 gives the whole variable domain EPEVTQTPSHQVTQMGQEVILRCVPISNHLYFYWYRQILGQKVEFLVSFYNNEISEKSEIFDDQFSVERPDGSNFTLKIRSTKLEDSAMYFCASAGPSYEQYFGPGTRLTVT.

V and J are TRBV19 and TRBJ1-5, with TRBD1 matching 8 bases. The germline V gene has CDR1 LNHDA and CDR2 SQIVND (reference sequence). With V trimmed by 6 bases and J by 3 bases, 10 bases remained unmatched. This CDR3 has 16 amino acids. The CDR3 DNA sequence: TGTGCCAGTAGCAAACTTCAGGGGGCGAACAATCAGCCCCAGCATTTT. Amino acid sequence: CASSKLQGANNQPQHF. Variable domain in full (rest from reference TRBV19 and TRBJ1-5): DGGITQSPKYLFRKEGQNVTLSCEQNLNHDAMYWYRQDPGQGLRLIYYSQIVNDFQKGDIAEGYSVSREKKESFPLTVTSAQKNPTAFYLCASSKLQGANNQPQHFGDGTRLSIL.